Given below is one T cell receptor beta chain in context. Its antigen is as yet unknown. The data were taken from a study of T-cell memory formation after mild COVID-19. Study-wide context: Among the donors, TCR clusters were largely specific to each donor. Regarding the study as a whole: The study found balanced CD4/CD8 in clones contracting day 15 to 85 and a CD4+ lean in later expanders. The finding that pre-infection memory included some responding clones suggested that cross-reactive memory joined.

The 5'RACE method, run with constant-segment primers, produced TCR alpha and TCR beta cDNA libraries (carrying sample barcodes and UMIs). TCRdb ran MiXCR on the 5' RACE reads and lists one entry per CDR3 protein. The sample consists of 150,000 to 200,000 distinct CDR3 sequences, roughly a third of them appearing once. The ends lost 2 bases at V and 7 bases at J; junction bases unmatched: 2. This CDR3 is built from 13 residues. Looked up from germline, CDR1 is SGHTA and CDR2 is FQGNSA. The sequence was collected from an adult woman who had mild COVID-19 (a few samples of this study predate the infection). Cell type and time point are not known. The gene calls are TRBV7-2 and TRBJ2-7, with 10 bases aligning to TRBD2. The sample comprised PBMCs or a T cell subset sorted from them (not recorded which). The chain's CDR3 is CASSLRLAGEQYF. The CDR3 nucleotides read TGTGCCAGCAGCTTACGACTAGCGGGTGAGCAGTACTTC.